This T cell receptor beta chain was sequenced in a study of blood T cell repertoires in COVID-19. This clone was detected once. Sequencing was performed with immunoSEQ multiplex PCR; in TCRdb, only in-frame clones are kept and a portion is missing. The profile covers about 310,000 clones, with under 90% appearing a single time and about 5% taken by the ten largest. The V end was cut by 7 bases, the J end by 3 bases, with 13 bases between. The germline V gene encodes CDR1 KGHDR and CDR2 SFDVKD. The CDR3 length is 14 residues. This receptor was identified in a man aged 60 to 69 who had recovered from COVID-19. The chain carries TRBV24-1 and TRBJ2-3, with D possibly TRBD2 on 6 matching bases. The sample comprised PBMCs or T cells enriched from blood (not recorded which). The CDR3 reads CATSGGAGTDTQYF. The CDR3 nucleotides are TGTGCCACCAGCGGCGGGGCTGGGACAGATACGCAGTATTTT.